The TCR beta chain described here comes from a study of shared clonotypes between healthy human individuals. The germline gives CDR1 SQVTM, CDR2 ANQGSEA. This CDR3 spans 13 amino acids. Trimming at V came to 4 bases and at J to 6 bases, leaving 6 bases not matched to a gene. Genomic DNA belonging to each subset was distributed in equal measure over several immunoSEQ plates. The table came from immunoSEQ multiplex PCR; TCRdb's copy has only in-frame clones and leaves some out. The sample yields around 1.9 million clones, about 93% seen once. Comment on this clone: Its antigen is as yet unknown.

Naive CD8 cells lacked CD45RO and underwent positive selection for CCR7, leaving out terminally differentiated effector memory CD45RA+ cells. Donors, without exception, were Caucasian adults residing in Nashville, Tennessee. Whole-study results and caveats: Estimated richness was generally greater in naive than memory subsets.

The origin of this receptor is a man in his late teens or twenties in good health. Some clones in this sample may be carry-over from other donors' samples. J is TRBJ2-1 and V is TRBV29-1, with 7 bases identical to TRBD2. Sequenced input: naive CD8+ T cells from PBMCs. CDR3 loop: CSVVAGVGNEQFF. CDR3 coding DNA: TGCAGCGTTGTCGCGGGAGTGGGCAATGAGCAGTTCTTC.